The 32 T cell receptor beta chains in this list originate from one sample, sequenced in a study of CD8+ T cells in alopecia areata. Extracted RNA was reverse transcribed, and the resulting cDNA served as sequencing template. The repertoire was sequenced with immunoSEQ multiplex PCR; TCRdb's copy has only in-frame clones and lacks some. The table shows around 270,000 clones, with over 45% occurring only once. The treatment: oral pan-JAK inhibitor, 5-10 mg twice daily. The material sequenced was CD4+ T cells sorted from blood, taken at week 24, from a patient treated with tofacitinib. The receptor source for this set is a human donor with alopecia areata.

This clone was seen just once. V and J are TRBV30 and TRBJ1-4; D ambiguous. With 3 bases removed from V and 0 bases from J, the gap between germline ends came to 11 bases. Germline loops: CDR1 GTSNPN, CDR2 SVGIG (reference sequence). The length of the CDR3 is 15 residues. CDR3: CAWRPVDATNEKLFF. In DNA form, the CDR3 reads TGTGCCTGGAGACCGGTGGATGCAACTAATGAAAAACTGTTTTTT.

This clone came up once. V and J are TRBV27 and TRBJ1-2, with a possible D match to TRBD1 (6 bases). The V gene lost 5 bases and the J gene lost 7 bases, with 11 bases spanning the gap. The CDR3 runs 12 residues. CDR1 MNHEY and CDR2 SMNVEV come from the germline V gene (reference sequence). CDR3 amino acids: CASSPTRGGYTF. In DNA, the CDR3 is TGTGCCAGCAGTCCGACCAGGGGTGGCTACACCTTC.

The chain uses TRBV29-1 and TRBJ2-2; 10 bases fit TRBD1. The CDR3 is made up of 16 amino acids. Germline loops: CDR1 SQVTM, CDR2 ANQGSEA. The V gene end was trimmed by 5 bases and the J gene end by 7 bases; junction bases not matched to a gene: 13. Here the CDR3 reads CSVRPALTGGIGELFF. In DNA, the CDR3 is TGCAGCGTTCGTCCGGCATTGACAGGGGGCATCGGGGAGCTGTTTTTT.

V and J are TRBV19 and TRBJ2-5, with D unresolved. The CDR3 contains 13 residues. Germline lookup yields CDR1 LNHDA and CDR2 SQIVND (reference sequence). Trimming cost V 2 bases and J 3 bases, with 7 bases left between them. The CDR3 spells CASSIPGEETQYF. The CDR3 DNA reads as TGTGCCAGTAGTATACCAGGAGAAGAGACCCAGTACTTC. The full variable domain, its missing parts supplied by reference TRBV19 and TRBJ2-5, is DGGITQSPKYLFRKEGQNVTLSCEQNLNHDAMYWYRQDPGQGLRLIYYSQIVNDFQKGDIAEGYSVSREKKESFPLTVTSAQKNPTAFYLCASSIPGEETQYFGPGTRLLVL.

This clone appeared a few times. The rearrangement uses TRBV6-5 and TRBJ1-2, with a possible D match to TRBD1 (6 bases). V shed 6 bases and J shed 2 bases, with 10 bases lying between them. Germline CDR1 is MNHEY and CDR2 is SVGAGI. CDR3 length: 13 amino acids. CDR3 in amino acids: CASSVDRNYGYTF. CDR3 DNA sequence: TGTGCCAGCAGCGTCGACAGGAACTATGGCTACACCTTC.

The rearrangement joins TRBV5-6 to TRBJ2-7; 7 nucleotides line up with TRBD1. The ends lost 3 bases at V and 3 bases at J; junction bases unmatched: 6. This CDR3 has 14 residues. Germline assignment: CDR1 SGHDT and CDR2 YYEEEE. The CDR3 DNA follows: TGTGCCAGCAGCTCCCGACAGGGCGTCTACGAGCAGTACTTC. Protein sequence: CASSSRQGVYEQYF. Supplemented by reference TRBV5-6 and TRBJ2-7, the full variable domain reads DAGVTQSPTHLIKTRGQQVTLRCSPKSGHDTVSWYQQALGQGPQFIFQYYEEEERQRGNFPDRFSGHQFPNYSSELNVNALLLGDSALYLCASSSRQGVYEQYFGPGTRLTVT.

The rearrangement joins TRBV29-1 to TRBJ2-1; 9 bases are shared with TRBD2. Looked up from germline, CDR1 is SQVTM and CDR2 is ANQGSEA. The CDR3 has 13 amino acids. J lost 3 bases, V lost 7 bases, and 4 bases had no gene match. DNA of the CDR3: TGCAGCGGTAGCGGGGGCCTCTACAATGAGCAGTTCTTC. Translation: CSGSGGLYNEQFF.

This clone appeared a few times. This rearrangement joins TRBV4-3 to TRBJ2-1, with D possibly matching TRBD1 (6 bases). V was pared by 0 bases and J by 11 bases, with 11 bases between. Per germline, CDR1 LGHNA and CDR2 YSLEER. The CDR3 runs 13 residues. The CDR3 protein is CASSQDLQGKQFF. The CDR3, as DNA: TGCGCCAGCAGCCAAGACCTACAGGGAAAGCAGTTCTTC.

The CDR3 loop is CASSERRPGPDRNTEAFF. In nucleotides, the CDR3 is TGTGCCAGCAGTGAACGAAGACCTGGACCGGACCGGAACACTGAAGCTTTCTTT. The J gene is TRBJ1-1, the V gene TRBV25-1, with unresolved D. V lost 2 bases to trimming and J lost 1 base, with 20 bases between them. The CDR3 runs to 18 residues. From germline, CDR1 is MGHDK and CDR2 SYGVNS.

The chain joins TRBV11-2 to TRBJ1-6; D gene uncertain. Germline lookup yields CDR1 SGHAT and CDR2 FQNNGV. The ends were cut back, 3 bases at V and 7 bases at J, with 7 bases in the middle. There are 13 residues in the CDR3. The CDR3: CASSFIENSPLHF. CDR3 DNA: TGTGCCAGCAGCTTTATAGAGAATTCACCCCTCCACTTT.

The genes are TRBV25-1 and TRBJ1-4, with D possibly matching TRBD1 (5 bases). CDR1 and CDR2 (germline): MGHDK, SYGVNS. V was shortened by 2 bases and J by 8 bases, with 12 bases between the two germline ends. This CDR3 region has 14 residues. The CDR3 loop reads CASSEPGAGEKLFF. CDR3 coding DNA: TGTGCCAGCAGTGAACCTGGGGCTGGGGAAAAACTGTTTTTT. Filled out from reference TRBV25-1 and TRBJ1-4, the complete variable domain reads EADIYQTPRYLVIGTGKKITLECSQTMGHDKMYWYQQDPGMELHLIHYSYGVNSTEKGDLSSESTVSRIRTEHFPLTLESARPSHTSQYLCASSEPGAGEKLFFGSGTQLSVL.

The chain joins TRBV29-1 to TRBJ1-2; possible D gene TRBD1, 5 bases. Germline CDR1 is SQVTM and CDR2 is ANQGSEA. Trimming pared 5 bases from V and 7 bases from J, leaving 14 bases between. The CDR3 is 12 residues long. CDR3 sequence (DNA): TGCAGCGTTATCCAGGGAGACTCTGGCTACACCTTC. Protein: CSVIQGDSGYTF.

This clone was counted a few times. The chain combines TRBV11-2 with TRBJ2-1; 7 bases are a match to TRBD2. The ends lost 5 bases at V and 6 bases at J; junction bases unmatched: 10. This CDR3 contains 15 residues. Germline CDR1 SGHAT, CDR2 FQNNGV. The CDR3 DNA is TGTGCCAGCAGCCCGACTAGCTTATTAGGCAATGAGCAGTTCTTC. Its translation: CASSPTSLLGNEQFF.

This chain uses TRBV29-1 with TRBJ2-7; D is undetermined. Per the germline V gene, CDR1 is SQVTM and CDR2 is ANQGSEA. The CDR3 loop spans 12 amino acids. Between the trimmed V and J ends, which lost 4 bases and 1 base, there was a span of 8 bases. This chain's CDR3 is CSVGFDSYEQYF. The CDR3, as DNA: TGCAGCGTTGGATTTGATTCCTACGAGCAGTACTTC.

This rearrangement joins TRBV5-6 to TRBJ2-3; 9 nucleotides line up with TRBD2. Germline lookup yields CDR1 SGHDT and CDR2 YYEEEE. The CDR3 loop spans 16 amino acids. The junction had 9 bases not matched to a gene; V was cut back by 4 bases and J by 3 bases. CDR3 nucleotide sequence: TGTGCCAGCAGCGCGAAGCGGGGGGTGGGTACAGATACGCAGTATTTT. The encoded protein is CASSAKRGVGTDTQYF.

This sequence joins TRBV5-1 and TRBJ2-7, with D perhaps TRBD1 (6 bases). Germline V CDR1 and CDR2: SGHRS, YFSETQ. Trimming left V 0 bases short and J 2 bases short, with 18 bases between. There are 17 residues in the CDR3. The CDR3 is CASSLVLRMTGTYEQYF. Written as DNA, the CDR3 is TGCGCCAGCAGCTTGGTTCTCCGCATGACAGGCACCTACGAGCAGTACTTC. Complete variable domain (other parts from reference TRBV5-1 and TRBJ2-7): KAGVTQTPRYLIKTRGQQVTLSCSPISGHRSVSWYQQTPGQGLQFLFEYFSETQRNKGNFPGRFSGRQFSNSRSEMNVSTLELGDSALYLCASSLVLRMTGTYEQYFGPGTRLTVT.

This clone was seen many times. The chain couples TRBV7-2 to TRBJ2-3; 8 bases are a match to TRBD2. The germline CDR1 and CDR2 sequences are SGHTA and FQGNSA. CDR3 size: 16 residues. J lost 2 bases, V lost 1 base, and 5 bases had no gene match. CDR3 nucleotides: TGTGCCAGCAGCTTAGGAGCGGGGGAGGACACAGATACGCAGTATTTT. Translation gives CASSLGAGEDTDTQYF. Together with reference TRBV7-2 and TRBJ2-3, the CDR3 gives the full variable domain: GAGVSQSPSNKVTEKGKDVELRCDPISGHTALYWYRQSLGQGLEFLIYFQGNSAPDKSGLPSDRFSAERTGGSVSTLTIQRTQQEDSAVYLCASSLGAGEDTDTQYFGPGTRLTVL.

The chain has TRBV18 and TRBJ2-5; 7 nucleotides line up with TRBD1. Germline V gene sequence: CDR1 KGHSH, CDR2 LQKENI. Losses at the gene ends were 3 bases for V and 0 bases for J; bases not matched to a gene: 4. The CDR3 extends over 15 amino acids. CDR3 bases: TGTGCCAGCTCACCCTTGGGACAGTACCAAGAGACCCAGTACTTC. It encodes CASSPLGQYQETQYF.

On this clone itself: Other DNA sequences within the sample encode an identical CDR3. The chain recombines TRBV30 with TRBJ1-2; D is unresolved. This CDR3 comprises 15 residues. Per germline, CDR1 GTSNPN and CDR2 SVGIG (reference sequence). V lost 0 bases and J lost 0, with 11 bases in between. The CDR3 DNA is TGTGCCTGGAGTGTAAGACGGCGAGCTAACTATGGCTACACCTTC. Translation gives CAWSVRRRANYGYTF.

The chain employs TRBV9 and TRBJ2-1; D gene ambiguous. CDR3 size: 15 residues. Trimming took 0 bases from V and 8 from J, leaving 15 bases between them. The germline V gene has CDR1 SGDLS and CDR2 YYNGEE. CDR3 nucleotide sequence: TGTGCCAGCAGCGTAGTCGGTCCTCCAGCCCATGAGCAGTTCTTC. The encoded protein is CASSVVGPPAHEQFF. The full variable domain, rest sourced from reference TRBV9 and TRBJ2-1, is DSGVTQTPKHLITATGQRVTLRCSPRSGDLSVYWYQQSLDQGLQFLIQYYNGEERAKGNILERFSAQQFPDLHSELNLSSLELGDSALYFCASSVVGPPAHEQFFGPGTRLTVL.

This clone has only a few counts. This chain connects TRBV30 to TRBJ1-1, with D unclear. The CDR3 is 14 residues long. Germline assignment: CDR1 GTSNPN and CDR2 SVGIG (reference sequence). Trimming pared 0 bases from V and 0 bases from J, leaving 8 bases between. The DNA of the CDR3 is TGTGCCTGGAGTGTGCGCCTATTGAACACTGAAGCTTTCTTT. Translating gives CAWSVRLLNTEAFF. Together with reference TRBV30 and TRBJ1-1, the CDR3 gives the full variable domain: SQTIHQWPATLVQPVGSPLSLECTVEGTSNPNLYWYRQAAGRGLQLLFYSVGIGQISSEVPQNLSASRPQDRQFILSSKKLLLSDSGFYLCAWSVRLLNTEAFFGQGTRLTVV.

This clone appeared a few times. The genes are TRBV14 and TRBJ1-1; D is unclear. CDR1 is SGHDN and CDR2 is FVKESK in the germline V gene. V shed 4 bases and J shed 3 bases, with 3 bases lying between them. CDR3 size: 11 residues. CDR3 sequence: CASSPYTEAFF. The DNA for the CDR3 is TGTGCCAGCAGCCCCTACACTGAAGCTTTCTTT.

The V and J genes are TRBV29-1 and TRBJ1-6; no clear D gene. V was shortened by 5 bases and J by 3 bases, with 8 bases between the two germline ends. Per the germline V gene, CDR1 is SQVTM and CDR2 is ANQGSEA. This CDR3 is built from 13 residues. In nucleotides, the CDR3 is TGCAGCGTTTTACCTAACTATAATTCACCCCTCCACTTT. Its protein product is CSVLPNYNSPLHF.

The CDR3 region is CASSDGGPRTDTQYF. CDR3 nucleotide sequence: TGCGCCAGCAGCGACGGGGGACCCAGGACAGATACGCAGTATTTT. The genes are TRBV5-1 and TRBJ2-3; a weak D match, TRBD2 (6 bases). CDR1 is SGHRS and CDR2 is YFSETQ in the germline V gene. The CDR3 extends over 15 amino acids. V was trimmed by 4 bases and J by 3 bases, leaving 15 bases between them.

This clone was observed a handful of times. This chain uses TRBV28 with TRBJ1-2, with a possible D match to TRBD1 (6 bases). The germline V gene encodes CDR1 MDHEN and CDR2 SYDVKM. The V end was cut by 6 bases, the J end by 5 bases, with 10 bases between. This CDR3 is built from 12 residues. DNA of the CDR3: TGTGCCAGCAGCAACAGGGAGTATGGCTACACCTTC. Translating it yields CASSNREYGYTF.

J is TRBJ1-1 and V is TRBV27; a weak D match, TRBD1 (6 bases). The V gene lost 6 bases and the J gene lost 1 base, with 12 bases spanning the gap. The CDR3 consists of 14 residues. Germline-derived CDR1 and CDR2 are MNHEY and SMNVEV (reference sequence). In DNA form, the CDR3 reads TGTGCCAGCAGGCTCGGGACACGGAACACTGAAGCTTTCTTT. It encodes CASRLGTRNTEAFF.

There are a few counts of this clone. The chain employs TRBV5-1 and TRBJ2-7, with D unclear. CDR3 size: 13 residues. Per germline, CDR1 SGHRS and CDR2 YFSETQ. The V end lost 0 bases, the J end lost 4 bases, and 8 bases lay between the germline ends. CDR3 DNA: TGCGCCAGCAGCTTGGGGCTTCCTTACGAGCAGTACTTC. Translated: CASSLGLPYEQYF.

V is TRBV9 and J is TRBJ1-1, with D possibly being TRBD1 (5 bases). The germline CDR1 and CDR2 sequences are SGDLS and YYNGEE. This CDR3 is 15 amino acids long. V shed 0 bases and J shed 4 bases, with 13 bases lying between them. CDR3 DNA sequence: TGTGCCAGCAGCGTAGGGGTAGGGGAGGCCACTGAAGCTTTCTTT. Translation gives CASSVGVGEATEAFF.

This chain joins TRBV29-1 and TRBJ2-3; possibly TRBD1 for D (5 bases). The germline CDR1 and CDR2 sequences are SQVTM and ANQGSEA. The V and J ends lost 5 bases and 1 base respectively, with 10 bases between them. The CDR3 sequence is 13 residues long. CDR3 amino acids: CSVIDSRTDTQYF. The CDR3 DNA reads as TGCAGCGTTATCGACAGCCGCACAGATACGCAGTATTTT.

This clone has more than one count but fewer than ten. The chain couples TRBV19 to TRBJ2-2; either TRBD1 or TRBD2 may fit D (5 bases each). V lost 8 bases and J 5 bases, leaving 18 bases between the germline ends. The CDR3 is 15 residues long. CDR1 is LNHDA, CDR2 SQIVND, per germline (reference sequence). The CDR3: CASSPRDGRTGELFF. The CDR3 bases are TGTGCCAGTTCTCCCCGGGACGGACGTACCGGGGAGCTGTTTTTT.

The chain carries TRBV15 and TRBJ1-5, with 7 nucleotides matching TRBD1. The V gene's germline CDR1 is LNHNV and CDR2 YYDKDF (reference sequence). This CDR3 comprises 12 residues. V dropped 7 bases and J dropped 6; count of bases not matched to a gene: 3. CDR3: CATTDRVQPQHF. CDR3 nucleotides: TGTGCCACCACCGACAGGGTTCAGCCCCAGCATTTT.

The J gene is TRBJ1-1, the V gene TRBV2; D is possibly TRBD1 (6 bases). The CDR3 is 15 residues long. Per the germline V gene, CDR1 is SNHLY and CDR2 is FYNNEI. V dropped 6 bases and J dropped 5 bases, with 19 bases sitting between them. The CDR3 DNA reads as TGTGCCAGCAGCCTCGGTCAGGGGTCATGGACTGAAGCTTTCTTT. Translated, it gives CASSLGQGSWTEAFF.